The present T cell receptor beta chain was sequenced within a study of shared clonotypes between healthy human individuals. Findings and caveats of the study: The generation probabilities recorded for non-shared clonotypes fell below those of clonotypes shared by all four donors.

Concerning this clone: The antigen remains undetermined.

Naive CD8 cells lacked CD45RO and underwent positive selection for CCR7, leaving out terminally differentiated effector memory CD45RA+ cells. All the donors were Caucasian adults who lived in Nashville, Tennessee. Genomic DNA of each subset was evenly split across several immunoSEQ plates. Sequencing used immunoSEQ multiplex PCR; TCRdb keeps in-frame clones, though not all of them. The sample yields about 2.2 million clones, approximately 92% seen once. This receptor was identified in a man between 18 and 35 years old in good health. Some clones in this sample may be carry-over from other donors' samples. The sequenced sample was naive CD8+ T cells from PBMCs.

CDR3 protein: CASSPSDGADPSYNEQFF. CDR3 sequence (DNA): TGTGCCAGCTCACCAAGCGACGGAGCGGACCCCTCCTACAATGAGCAGTTCTTC. The rearrangement joins TRBV18 to TRBJ2-1; D possibly corresponds to TRBD2 (5 bases). The CDR3 spans 18 residues. Trimming pared 2 bases from V and 0 bases from J, leaving 17 bases between. CDR1 and CDR2 from the germline V gene are KGHSH and LQKENI.